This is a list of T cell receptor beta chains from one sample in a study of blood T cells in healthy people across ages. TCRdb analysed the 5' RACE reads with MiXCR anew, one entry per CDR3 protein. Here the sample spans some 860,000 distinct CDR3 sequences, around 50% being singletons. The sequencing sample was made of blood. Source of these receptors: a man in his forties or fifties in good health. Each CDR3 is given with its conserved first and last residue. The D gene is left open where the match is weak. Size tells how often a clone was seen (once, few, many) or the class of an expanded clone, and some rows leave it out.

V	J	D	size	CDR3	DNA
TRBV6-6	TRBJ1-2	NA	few	CAIRGDAANYGYTF	TGTGCCATAAGGGGGGACGCAGCTAACTATGGCTACACCTTC
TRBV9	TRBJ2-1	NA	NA	CASSVGGSGHNEQFF	TGTGCCAGCAGCGTAGGCGGTAGCGGTCACAATGAGCAGTTCTTC
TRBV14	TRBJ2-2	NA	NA	CASSLKGPGGTGELFF	TGTGCCAGCAGTCTCAAGGGCCCAGGCGGGACCGGGGAGCTGTTTTTT
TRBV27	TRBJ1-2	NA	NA	CASTLAGTGVGGYTF	TGTGCCAGCACCCTTGCCGGGACTGGAGTGGGGGGCTACACCTTC
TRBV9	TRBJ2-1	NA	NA	CASSVGPWNEQFF	TGTGCCAGCAGCGTAGGCCCCTGGAATGAGCAGTTCTTC
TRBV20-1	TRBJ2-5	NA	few	CSARVQWGEVETQYF	TGCAGTGCTAGAGTACAATGGGGTGAGGTAGAGACCCAGTACTTC
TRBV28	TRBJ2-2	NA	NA	CASTRPSSRAGELFF	TGTGCCAGCACCCGTCCTAGCAGTAGGGCCGGGGAGCTGTTTTTT
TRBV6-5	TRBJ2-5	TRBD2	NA	CASSLWTSGSNEQYF	TGTGCCAGCAGCCTGTGGACTAGCGGGAGTAATGAGCAGTACTTC
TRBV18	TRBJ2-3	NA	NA	CASSPPDGLSTDTRYF	TGTGCCAGCTCACCACCGGATGGGCTCAGCACAGATACGCGGTATTTT
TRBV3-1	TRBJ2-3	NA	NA	CASSPGTFPSTDTQYF	TGTGCCAGCAGCCCAGGGACTTTTCCTAGCACAGATACGCAGTATTTT
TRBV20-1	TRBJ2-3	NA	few	CSASDRNTDTQYF	TGCAGTGCTAGCGACCGAAACACAGATACGCAGTATTTT